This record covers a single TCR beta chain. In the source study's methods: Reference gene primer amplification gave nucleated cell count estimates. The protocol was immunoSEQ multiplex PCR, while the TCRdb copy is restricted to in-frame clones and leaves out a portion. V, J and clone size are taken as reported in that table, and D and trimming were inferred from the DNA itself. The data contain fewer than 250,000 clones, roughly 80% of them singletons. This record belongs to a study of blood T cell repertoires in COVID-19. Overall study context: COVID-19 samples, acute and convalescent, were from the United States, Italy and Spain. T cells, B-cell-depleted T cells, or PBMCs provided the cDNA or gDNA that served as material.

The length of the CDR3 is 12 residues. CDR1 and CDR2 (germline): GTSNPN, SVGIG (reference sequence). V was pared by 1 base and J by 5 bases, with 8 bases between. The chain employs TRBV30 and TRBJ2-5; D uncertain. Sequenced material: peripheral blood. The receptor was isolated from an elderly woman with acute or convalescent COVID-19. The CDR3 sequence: CAWSAPSETQYF. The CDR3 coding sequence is TGTGCCTGGAGTGCCCCCTCGGAGACCCAGTACTTC.